The 29 T cell receptor beta chains presented below share a single source sample, sequenced in a study of T-cell memory formation after mild COVID-19. TCRdb ran MiXCR on the 5' RACE reads and lists one entry per CDR3 protein. The sample contains 300,000 to 350,000 distinct CDR3 sequences, around 13% of which appear only once. The specimen sequenced was PBMCs or a T cell subset sorted from them (not recorded which). The receptor set was obtained from a man between 18 and 35 years old who had mild COVID-19 (a few samples of this study predate the infection). Cell type and time point are not known.

V gene TRBV6-2 or TRBV6-3 combines with J gene TRBJ1-2; 9 nucleotides line up with TRBD1. With V trimmed by 5 bases and J by 2 bases, 6 bases remained unmatched. CDR3 length equals 15 residues. From germline, CDR1 is MNHEY and CDR2 SVGEGT. The CDR3 loop is CASSDPGTGNYGYTF. CDR3 bases: TGTGCCAGCAGTGACCCCGGGACAGGGAACTATGGCTACACCTTC.

In nucleotides, the CDR3 is TGTGCCAGCAGTTACTCGAATCGCGAAGAGACCCAGTACTTC. Translating gives CASSYSNREETQYF. V usage is TRBV6-6 and J usage is TRBJ2-5, with D unresolved. From germline, CDR1 is MNHNY and CDR2 SVGAGI (reference sequence). The CDR3 length is 14 residues. The V gene lost 0 bases and the J gene lost 3 bases, with 8 bases spanning the gap.

The V call is TRBV9, the J call TRBJ2-1; TRBD1 agrees at 8 bases. CDR3 length: 15 residues. Trimming removed 3 bases from V and 12 bases from J; junction bases left unmatched: 14. CDR1 SGDLS and CDR2 YYNGEE come from the germline V gene. CDR3 protein: CASSDGQGQEDSQFF. The CDR3 nucleotides read TGTGCCAGCAGCGACGGACAGGGTCAAGAGGATTCGCAGTTCTTC.

This chain uses TRBV18 with TRBJ1-6; weak D call: TRBD1 (5 bases). The V gene lost 2 bases and the J gene lost 6 bases, with 8 bases spanning the gap. The germline V gene encodes CDR1 KGHSH and CDR2 LQKENI. This CDR3 is built from 14 residues. CDR3 region: CASSPKTVNSPLHF. The CDR3 DNA sequence: TGTGCCAGCTCACCAAAGACAGTTAATTCACCCCTCCACTTT.

The chain joins TRBV6-2 or TRBV6-3 to TRBJ1-1, with D possibly matching TRBD1 (6 bases). Germline V lookup: CDR1 MNHEY, CDR2 SVGEGT. V lost 1 base and J lost 7, with 16 bases in between. The CDR3 runs 15 residues. This CDR3 is CASSYFWGRLSEAFF. The CDR3 DNA is TGTGCCAGCAGTTACTTTTGGGGGCGGCTCAGTGAAGCTTTCTTT.

The J gene is TRBJ2-2, the V gene TRBV10-1, with D unresolved. Trimming took off 5 bases at V and 3 bases at J, with 10 bases between the two ends. Germline lookup yields CDR1 WNHNN and CDR2 SYGVQD (reference sequence). The CDR3 loop spans 14 amino acids. In DNA form, the CDR3 reads TGCGCCAGCAGTCGAGGCACTTACACCGGGGAGCTGTTTTTT. Protein sequence: CASSRGTYTGELFF.

The rearrangement joins TRBV7-2 to TRBJ1-1; tentatively, D is TRBD1 (6 bases). Looked up from germline, CDR1 is SGHTA and CDR2 is FQGNSA. The CDR3 consists of 15 residues. V dropped 5 bases and J dropped 3 bases, with 16 bases sitting between them. In nucleotides, the CDR3 is TGTGCCAGCAGCCAATTAATTTCAGGGGACACTGAAGCTTTCTTT. Its translation: CASSQLISGDTEAFF.

Only a few counts were recorded for this clonotype. The CDR3 DNA reads TGTGCCAGCAGCTTAGGAGAGGGTCACACTGAAGCTTTCTTT. As protein: CASSLGEGHTEAFF. V usage is TRBV7-9 and J usage is TRBJ1-1; D remains ambiguous. The V end was cut by 1 base, the J end by 3 bases, with 9 bases between. In germline, CDR1 is SEHNR, CDR2 FQNEAQ (reference sequence). This CDR3 has 14 amino acids.

This clonotype was counted only a few times. This chain's CDR3 is CASTAQGNGYTF. In DNA, the CDR3 is TGCGCCAGCACGGCCCAGGGGAATGGCTACACCTTC. This rearrangement joins TRBV5-1 to TRBJ1-2; possible D gene TRBD1, 6 bases. Germline-derived CDR1 and CDR2 are SGHRS and YFSETQ. The CDR3 spans 12 residues. The germline V and J ends were trimmed by 6 bases and 6 bases, with 12 bases remaining between them.

This clonotype was detected only a few times. The chain joins TRBV6-6 to TRBJ2-1; 11 positions agree with TRBD2. After removal of 3 bases from V and 7 bases from J, the junction contained 11 bases not matched to a gene. Germline CDR1 is MNHNY and CDR2 is SVGAGI (reference sequence). The CDR3 totals 17 residues. CDR3 DNA sequence: TGTGCCAGCAGTTATACCCCGGGTAGCGGGGGGGAAAATGAGCAGTTCTTC. The encoded protein is CASSYTPGSGGENEQFF.

The chain has TRBV11-2 and TRBJ2-6; the D gene is possibly TRBD1 (6 bases). Germline lookup yields CDR1 SGHAT and CDR2 FQNNGV. There are 19 residues in the CDR3. The V gene lost 4 bases and the J gene lost 1 base, with 20 bases spanning the gap. The CDR3 region is CASSSTSDRLRSGANVLTF. CDR3 nucleotides: TGTGCCAGCAGCTCAACCTCTGACAGGCTCAGATCTGGGGCCAACGTCCTGACTTTC.

The V call is TRBV6-5, the J call TRBJ2-3; no definite D call. Germline CDR1 and CDR2: MNHEY and SVGAGI. The germline V and J ends were trimmed by 4 bases and 0 bases, with 11 bases remaining between them. CDR3 length: 15 amino acids. CDR3 protein: CASSWLPASTDTQYF. The CDR3 bases are TGTGCCAGCAGTTGGTTACCCGCTAGCACAGATACGCAGTATTTT.

This clonotype was counted only a few times. The chain has TRBV3-1 and TRBJ2-3, with TRBD2 identical over 8 bases. After removal of 6 bases from V and 7 bases from J, the junction contained 9 bases not matched to a gene. CDR1 is LGHDT, CDR2 YNNKEL, per germline (reference sequence). This CDR3 contains 14 residues. CDR3 amino acids: CASSGTRNSYTQYF. The CDR3 DNA follows: TGTGCCAGCAGTGGGACTAGGAATTCGTATACGCAGTATTTT.

The chain couples TRBV5-1 to TRBJ2-3; 11 bases match TRBD2. Germline V gene sequence: CDR1 SGHRS, CDR2 YFSETQ. The length of the CDR3 is 15 residues. V dropped 2 bases and J dropped 2; count of bases not matched to a gene: 1. The CDR3 nucleotides are TGCGCCAGCAGCTTTAGCGGGGGGGTCACAGATACGCAGTATTTT. Protein sequence: CASSFSGGVTDTQYF.

The chain is built from TRBV5-1 and TRBJ1-6; D not resolved. CDR3 length equals 13 residues. The V end lost 4 bases, the J end lost 9 bases, and 11 bases lay between the germline ends. Germline V gives CDR1 SGHRS, CDR2 YFSETQ. The CDR3 coding sequence is TGCGCCAGCAGCCCGGCGGGGAGTTCACCCCTCCACTTT. It is translated as CASSPAGSSPLHF.

This clonotype was counted a few times. This sequence joins TRBV20-1 and TRBJ2-1; possibly TRBD1 or TRBD2 for D (6 bases each). Trimming left V 0 bases short and J 8 bases short, with 14 bases between. The CDR3 loop spans 14 amino acids. Germline V CDR1 and CDR2: DFQATT, SNEGSKA (reference sequence). This CDR3 reads CSARDGGPRDEQFF. CDR3 bases: TGCAGTGCTAGAGATGGGGGGCCGAGGGATGAGCAGTTCTTC.

There are many counts of this clonotype. This chain uses TRBV11-2 with TRBJ2-1, with D maybe TRBD2 (6 bases). Germline values: CDR1 SGHAT, CDR2 FQNNGV. V was pared by 5 bases and J by 9 bases, with 14 bases between. The CDR3 covers 13 residues. The CDR3 DNA reads TGTGCCAGCAGCACGGGACTTAACGGTGAGCAGTTCTTC. This gives the protein CASSTGLNGEQFF.

This clonotype was observed a few times. V gene TRBV5-1 combines with J gene TRBJ1-5; no clear D. Germline lookup yields CDR1 SGHRS and CDR2 YFSETQ. CDR3 length: 14 amino acids. The V gene lost 4 bases and the J gene lost 0 bases, with 8 bases spanning the gap. The CDR3, as DNA: TGCGCCAGCAGCGGGGAAGATAGCAATCAGCCCCAGCATTTT. It yields the protein CASSGEDSNQPQHF.

This clonotype has more than one count but fewer than ten. The chain carries TRBV7-8 and TRBJ1-4; no clear D gene. The V end lost 6 bases, the J end lost 0 bases, and 5 bases lay between the germline ends. Germline loops: CDR1 SGHVS, CDR2 FQNEAQ. This CDR3 is built from 13 residues. CDR3 sequence reads: CASSRATNEKLFF. The DNA for the CDR3 is TGTGCCAGCAGTCGAGCAACTAATGAAAAACTGTTTTTT. The entire variable domain, with the rest obtained from reference TRBV7-8 and TRBJ1-4, is as follows: GAGVSQSPRYKVAKRGQDVALRCDPISGHVSLFWYQQALGQGPEFLTYFQNEAQLDKSGLPSDRFFAERPEGSVSTLKIQRTQQEDSAVYLCASSRATNEKLFFGSGTQLSVL.

This clonotype was seen many times. The chain carries TRBV7-2 and TRBJ2-5, with 7 bases identical to TRBD2. There are 14 residues in the CDR3. Trimming took 8 bases from V and 5 from J; bases not matched to a gene: 11. Germline V CDR1 and CDR2: SGHTA, FQGNSA. The CDR3 is CASEGQAGGETQYF. CDR3 nucleotide sequence: TGTGCCAGCGAGGGGCAGGCCGGGGGGGAGACCCAGTACTTC. Drawing the rest from reference TRBV7-2 and TRBJ2-5, the complete variable domain is GAGVSQSPSNKVTEKGKDVELRCDPISGHTALYWYRQSLGQGLEFLIYFQGNSAPDKSGLPSDRFSAERTGGSVSTLTIQRTQQEDSAVYLCASEGQAGGETQYFGPGTRLLVL.

This clonotype showed up just a few times. The chain has TRBV7-2 and TRBJ1-3; no clear D gene. V lost 5 bases, J lost 4 bases, and 12 bases lay in between. This CDR3 comprises 14 residues. In germline, CDR1 is SGHTA, CDR2 FQGNSA. The CDR3 here is CASSIMVSGNTIYF. CDR3 sequence (DNA): TGTGCCAGCAGCATCATGGTATCCGGAAACACCATATATTTT.

This chain connects TRBV5-6 to TRBJ1-2; 8 nucleotides align to TRBD1. Per the germline V gene, CDR1 is SGHDT and CDR2 is YYEEEE. The CDR3 extends over 14 amino acids. J lost 6 bases, V lost 4 bases, and 8 bases had no gene match. The CDR3 spells CASSVRQGWNGYTF. CDR3 nucleotide sequence: TGTGCCAGCAGCGTGAGACAGGGGTGGAATGGCTACACCTTC.

In its sample, this clonotype was seen a few times. V and J are TRBV5-5 and TRBJ2-2; TRBD1 aligns across 8 bases. From germline, CDR1 is SGHKS and CDR2 YYEKEE (reference sequence). This CDR3 comprises 15 residues. With V trimmed by 1 base and J by 3 bases, 2 bases remained unmatched. CDR3 region: CASSLRTGHTGELFF. Written as DNA, the CDR3 is TGTGCCAGCAGCTTGCGGACAGGGCACACCGGGGAGCTGTTTTTT.

The CDR3 DNA follows: TGTGCCACGGATCGTCTCTACGAGCAGTACGTC. This gives the protein CATDRLYEQYV. The rearrangement joins TRBV6-1 to TRBJ2-7; the D is unclear. Trimming removed 10 bases at V and 3 bases at J, with 10 bases between. Germline-derived CDR1 and CDR2 are MNHNS and SASEGT. The CDR3 sequence is 11 residues long.

This clonotype was seen more than once but under ten times. In DNA form, the CDR3 reads TGTGCCAGCAGTTTAGGGGGGGGAGTCTACAATGAGCAGTTCTTC. Translating gives CASSLGGGVYNEQFF. The chain carries TRBV12-3 or TRBV12-4 and TRBJ2-1, with 7 positions matching TRBD2. The CDR3 consists of 15 residues. The junction had 3 bases not matched to a gene; V was cut back by 1 base and J by 3 bases.

The genes are TRBV7-2 and TRBJ2-5, with 8 bases identical to TRBD1. V lost 3 bases to trimming and J lost 5 bases; unmatched junction nucleotides: 5. Germline V lookup: CDR1 SGHTA, CDR2 FQGNSA. This CDR3 comprises 14 residues. CDR3 loop: CASSFQGARETQYF. In DNA form, the CDR3 reads TGTGCCAGCAGCTTTCAGGGGGCAAGGGAGACCCAGTACTTC. The variable domain in full, completed from reference TRBV7-2 and TRBJ2-5, reads GAGVSQSPSNKVTEKGKDVELRCDPISGHTALYWYRQSLGQGLEFLIYFQGNSAPDKSGLPSDRFSAERTGGSVSTLTIQRTQQEDSAVYLCASSFQGARETQYFGPGTRLLVL.

This clonotype has a count of ten or more. The V gene is TRBV11-1, the J gene TRBJ2-4; a possible D gene is TRBD2 (5 bases). Per the germline V gene, CDR1 is SGHAT and CDR2 is FQDESV (reference sequence). The CDR3 spans 18 residues. Deletions cut 0 bases from V and 0 bases from J, with 15 bases between. The CDR3 loop reads CASSLALGIAGAKNIQYF. The CDR3, as DNA: TGTGCCAGCAGCTTAGCGCTGGGGATCGCGGGAGCCAAAAACATTCAGTACTTC.

This chain connects TRBV28 to TRBJ1-1; maybe TRBD1 (5 bases). The CDR3 loop spans 14 amino acids. The germline V gene encodes CDR1 MDHEN and CDR2 SYDVKM. V lost 7 bases, J lost 1 base, and 13 bases lay in between. The CDR3 DNA sequence: TGTGCCAGCACCTCCCATGGGGGGAACACTGAAGCTTTCTTT. Its protein product is CASTSHGGNTEAFF.

This clonotype was seen a handful of times. V is TRBV19 and J is TRBJ2-7, with TRBD2 matching over 9 bases. Germline CDR1 and CDR2: LNHDA and SQIVND (reference sequence). The CDR3 is 15 residues long. V shed 5 bases, J shed 2 bases, and the junction held 7 bases outside the gene matches. CDR3 amino acids: CASSSPAGGAYEQYF. CDR3 DNA: TGTGCCAGTAGTTCACCGGCGGGAGGGGCCTACGAGCAGTACTTC.